This section outlines one T cell receptor (beta chain) sequence together with its context. This record belongs to a study of blood T cell repertoires in COVID-19. Study details: Researchers got acute and convalescent COVID-19 samples from the United States, Italy and Spain. Sources were T cells, B-cell-depleted T cells, or PBMCs; the material itself was cDNA or gDNA.

In the authors' workflow: Reference gene primer amplification in the assay estimated nucleated cell counts. TCRdb's copy holds only in-frame clones and misses some; the assay was immunoSEQ multiplex PCR. That table supplies the V and J calls and clone size; D and trimming were determined from the DNA. Among over 150,000 clones listed, roughly 84% were seen once. Germline V gene data show CDR1 as LGHNA and CDR2 as YSLEER. This CDR3 has 18 amino acids. V was clipped by 3 bases and J by 3 bases; unmatched bases: 15. The clonotype was recovered from a man aged 45-65 years with active or convalescent COVID-19. The sample consisted of peripheral blood. J is TRBJ1-2 and V is TRBV4-3; 8 bases match TRBD1. The CDR3 region is CASSHTLEDRVEYYGYTF. The CDR3 region has the DNA TGCGCCAGCAGCCACACACTGGAGGACAGGGTAGAATACTATGGCTACACCTTC.